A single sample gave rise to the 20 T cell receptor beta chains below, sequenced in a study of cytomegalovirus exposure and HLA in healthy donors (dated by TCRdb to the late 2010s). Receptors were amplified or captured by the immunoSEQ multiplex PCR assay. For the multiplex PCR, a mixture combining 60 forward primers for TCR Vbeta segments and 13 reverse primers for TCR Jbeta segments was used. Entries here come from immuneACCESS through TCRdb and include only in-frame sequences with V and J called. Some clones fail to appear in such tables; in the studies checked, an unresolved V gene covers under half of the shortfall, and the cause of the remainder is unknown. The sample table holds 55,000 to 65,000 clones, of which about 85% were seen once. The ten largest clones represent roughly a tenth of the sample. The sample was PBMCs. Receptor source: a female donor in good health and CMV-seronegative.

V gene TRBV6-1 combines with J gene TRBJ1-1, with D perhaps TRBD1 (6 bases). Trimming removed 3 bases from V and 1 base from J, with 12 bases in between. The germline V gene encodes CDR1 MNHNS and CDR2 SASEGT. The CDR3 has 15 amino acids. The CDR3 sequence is CASSESQGRNTEAFF. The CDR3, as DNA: TGTGCCAGCAGTGAGTCTCAGGGGAGGAACACTGAAGCTTTCTTT.

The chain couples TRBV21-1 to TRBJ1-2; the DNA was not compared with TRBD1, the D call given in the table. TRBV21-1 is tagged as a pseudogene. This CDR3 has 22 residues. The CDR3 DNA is TGTGCCAGCAGCAACCAGCACAGAAGAACCACAGGGGGCCCCCTGAGTAGCTATGGCTACACCTTC. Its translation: CASSNQHRRTTGGPLSSYGYTF.

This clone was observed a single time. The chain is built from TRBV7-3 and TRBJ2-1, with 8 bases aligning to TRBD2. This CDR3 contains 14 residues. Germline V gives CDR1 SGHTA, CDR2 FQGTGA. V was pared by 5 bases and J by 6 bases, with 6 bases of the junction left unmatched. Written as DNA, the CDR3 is TGTGCCAGCAGCCCGGACGGGAGGGCCAATGAGCAGTTCTTC. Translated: CASSPDGRANEQFF.

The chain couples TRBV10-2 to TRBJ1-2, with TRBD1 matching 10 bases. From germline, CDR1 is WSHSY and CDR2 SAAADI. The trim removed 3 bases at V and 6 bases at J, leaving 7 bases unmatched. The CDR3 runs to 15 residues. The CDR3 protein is CASSDLTGGADGYTF. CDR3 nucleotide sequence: TGCGCCAGCAGTGACCTGACAGGGGGCGCGGATGGCTACACCTTC.

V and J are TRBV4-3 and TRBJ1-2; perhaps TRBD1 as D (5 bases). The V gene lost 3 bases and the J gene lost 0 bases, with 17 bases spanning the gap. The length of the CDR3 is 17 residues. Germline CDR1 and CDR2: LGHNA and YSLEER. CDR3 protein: CASSHLTDPRANYGYTF. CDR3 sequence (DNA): TGCGCCAGCAGCCACTTGACAGATCCGAGAGCTAACTATGGCTACACCTTC.

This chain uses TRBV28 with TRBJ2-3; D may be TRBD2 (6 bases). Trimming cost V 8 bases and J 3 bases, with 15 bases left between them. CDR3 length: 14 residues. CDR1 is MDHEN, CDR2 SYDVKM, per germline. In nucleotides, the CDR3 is TGTGCCAGCCGGAGCGGCCGGGGGACAGATACGCAGTATTTT. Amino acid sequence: CASRSGRGTDTQYF.

The CDR3 region has the DNA TGTGCCAGCAGTCCCCGGGGACAGGCAGATAACTATGGCTACACCTTC. Its protein is CASSPRGQADNYGYTF. The genes are TRBV28 and TRBJ1-2, with 8 bases identical to TRBD1. Germline values: CDR1 MDHEN, CDR2 SYDVKM. The CDR3 contains 16 residues. The V and J ends lost 5 bases and 1 base, in that order; junction bases with no gene match: 9.

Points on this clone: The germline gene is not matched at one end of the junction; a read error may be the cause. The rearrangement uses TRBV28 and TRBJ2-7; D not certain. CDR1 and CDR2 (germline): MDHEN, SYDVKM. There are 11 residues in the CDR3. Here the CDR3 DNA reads TGTGCCAGCAGTTTCTCCTCCGAGCAGTACTTC. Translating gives CASSFSSEQYF.

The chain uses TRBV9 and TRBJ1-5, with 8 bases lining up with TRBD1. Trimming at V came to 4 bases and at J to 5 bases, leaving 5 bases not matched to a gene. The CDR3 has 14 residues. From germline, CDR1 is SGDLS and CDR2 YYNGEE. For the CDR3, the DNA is TGTGCCAGCAGCAGGACAGGGTCCGATCAGCCCCAGCATTTT. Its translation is CASSRTGSDQPQHF.

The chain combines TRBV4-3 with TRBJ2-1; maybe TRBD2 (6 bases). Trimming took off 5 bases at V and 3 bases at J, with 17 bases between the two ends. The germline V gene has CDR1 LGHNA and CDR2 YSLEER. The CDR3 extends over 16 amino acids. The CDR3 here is CASSLGLTNLYNEQFF. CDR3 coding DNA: TGCGCCAGCAGCTTGGGACTCACCAACCTCTACAATGAGCAGTTCTTC.

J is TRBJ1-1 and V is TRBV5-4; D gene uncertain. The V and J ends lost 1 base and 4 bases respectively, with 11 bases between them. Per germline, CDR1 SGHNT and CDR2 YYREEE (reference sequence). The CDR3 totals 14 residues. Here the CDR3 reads CASSLTRDLTEAFF. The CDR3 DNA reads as TGTGCCAGCAGCTTGACCCGGGATCTCACTGAAGCTTTCTTT.

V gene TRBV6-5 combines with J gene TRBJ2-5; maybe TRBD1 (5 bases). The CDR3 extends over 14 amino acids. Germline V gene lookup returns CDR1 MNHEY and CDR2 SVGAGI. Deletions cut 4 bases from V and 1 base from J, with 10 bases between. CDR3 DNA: TGTGCCAGCAGTTCCGACAGCTCCCAAGAGACCCAGTACTTC. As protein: CASSSDSSQETQYF.

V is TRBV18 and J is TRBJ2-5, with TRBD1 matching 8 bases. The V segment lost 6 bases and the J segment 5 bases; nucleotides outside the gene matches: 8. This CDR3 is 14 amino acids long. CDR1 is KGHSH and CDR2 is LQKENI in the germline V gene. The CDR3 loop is CASSRDRGGETQYF. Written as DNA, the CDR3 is TGTGCCAGCTCCCGTGACAGGGGTGGGGAGACCCAGTACTTC.

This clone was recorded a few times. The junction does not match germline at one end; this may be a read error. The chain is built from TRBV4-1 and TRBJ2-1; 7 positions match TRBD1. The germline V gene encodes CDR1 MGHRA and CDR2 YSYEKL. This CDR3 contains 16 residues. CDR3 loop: CASRQGGWGSGHEQFF. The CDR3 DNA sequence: TGCGCCAGCAGGCAAGGGGGCTGGGGAAGTGGGCATGAGCAGTTCTTC.

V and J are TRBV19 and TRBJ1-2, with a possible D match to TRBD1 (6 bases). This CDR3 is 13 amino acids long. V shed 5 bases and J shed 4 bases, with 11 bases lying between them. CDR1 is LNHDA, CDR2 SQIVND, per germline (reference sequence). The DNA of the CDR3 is TGTGCCAGTAGTCTGGGGGCAGGCTATGGCTACACCTTC. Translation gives CASSLGAGYGYTF.

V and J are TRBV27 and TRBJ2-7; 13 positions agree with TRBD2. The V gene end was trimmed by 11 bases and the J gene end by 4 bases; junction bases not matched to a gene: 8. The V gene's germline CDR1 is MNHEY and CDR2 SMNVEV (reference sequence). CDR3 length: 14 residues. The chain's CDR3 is CASGTSGTAYEQYF. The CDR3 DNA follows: TGTGCCTCCGGGACTAGCGGGACGGCTTACGAGCAGTACTTC.

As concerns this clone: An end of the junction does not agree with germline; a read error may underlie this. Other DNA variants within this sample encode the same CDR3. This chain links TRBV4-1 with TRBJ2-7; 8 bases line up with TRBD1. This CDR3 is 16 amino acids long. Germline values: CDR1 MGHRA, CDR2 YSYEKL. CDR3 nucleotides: TGCGCCAGCAGCCAAGATAAGGCAGGGGGCCGGTACGAGCAATACTTC. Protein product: CASSQDKAGGRYEQYF.

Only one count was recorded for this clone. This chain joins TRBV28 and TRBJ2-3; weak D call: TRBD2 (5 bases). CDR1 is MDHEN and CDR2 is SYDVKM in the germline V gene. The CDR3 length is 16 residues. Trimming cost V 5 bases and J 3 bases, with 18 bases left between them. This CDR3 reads CASSIATRGNTDTQYF. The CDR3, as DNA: TGTGCCAGCAGTATCGCAACTAGAGGGAATACAGATACGCAGTATTTT.

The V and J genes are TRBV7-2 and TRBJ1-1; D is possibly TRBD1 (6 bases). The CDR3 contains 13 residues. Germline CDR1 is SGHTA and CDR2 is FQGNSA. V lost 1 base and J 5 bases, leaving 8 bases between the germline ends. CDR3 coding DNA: TGTGCCAGCAGCTTAGGGGGGCGAACTGAAGCTTTCTTT. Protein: CASSLGGRTEAFF.

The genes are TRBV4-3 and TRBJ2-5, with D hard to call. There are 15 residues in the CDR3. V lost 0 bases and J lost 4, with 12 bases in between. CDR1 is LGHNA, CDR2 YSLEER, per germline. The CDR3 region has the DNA TGCGCCAGCAGCCAAGAGTGCCAGGCGCGAGAGACCCAGTACTTC. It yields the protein CASSQECQARETQYF.